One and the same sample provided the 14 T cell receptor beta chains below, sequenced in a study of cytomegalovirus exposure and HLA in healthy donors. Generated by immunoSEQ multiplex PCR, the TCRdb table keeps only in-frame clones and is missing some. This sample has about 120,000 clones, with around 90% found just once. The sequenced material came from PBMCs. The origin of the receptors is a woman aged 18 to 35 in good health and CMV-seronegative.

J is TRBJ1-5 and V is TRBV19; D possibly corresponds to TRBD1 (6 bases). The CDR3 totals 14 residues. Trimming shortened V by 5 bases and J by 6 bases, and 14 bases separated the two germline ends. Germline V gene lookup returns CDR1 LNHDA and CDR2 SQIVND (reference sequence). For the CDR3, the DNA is TGTGCCAGTAGTCAGTCCCGGGACATTCAGCCCCAGCATTTT. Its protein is CASSQSRDIQPQHF.

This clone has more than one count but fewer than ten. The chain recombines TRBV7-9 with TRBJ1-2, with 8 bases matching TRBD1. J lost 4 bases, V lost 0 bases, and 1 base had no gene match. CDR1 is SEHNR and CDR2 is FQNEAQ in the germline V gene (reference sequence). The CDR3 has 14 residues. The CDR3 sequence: CASSLATGGYGYTF. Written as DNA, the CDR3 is TGTGCCAGCAGCTTAGCCACAGGGGGCTATGGCTACACCTTC. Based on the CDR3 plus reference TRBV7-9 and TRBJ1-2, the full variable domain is DTGVSQNPRHKITKRGQNVTFRCDPISEHNRLYWYRQTLGQGPEFLTYFQNEAQLEKSRLLSDRFSAERPKGSFSTLEIQRTEQGDSAMYLCASSLATGGYGYTFGSGTRLTVV.

The CDR3 region has the DNA TGTGCCAGCAGCTTACGACTAGCCGGAACCACAGATACGCAGTATTTT. Translated, it gives CASSLRLAGTTDTQYF. The rearrangement links TRBV7-6 to TRBJ2-3; 7 positions match TRBD2. Looked up from germline, CDR1 is SGHVS and CDR2 is FNYEAQ. J lost 2 bases, V lost 2 bases, and 7 bases had no gene match. This CDR3 is built from 16 residues.

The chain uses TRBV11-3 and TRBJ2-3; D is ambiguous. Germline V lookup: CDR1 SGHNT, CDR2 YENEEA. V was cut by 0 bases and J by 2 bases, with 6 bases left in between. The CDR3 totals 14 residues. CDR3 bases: TGTGCCAGCAGCTTAGATCTATACACAGATACGCAGTATTTT. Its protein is CASSLDLYTDTQYF.

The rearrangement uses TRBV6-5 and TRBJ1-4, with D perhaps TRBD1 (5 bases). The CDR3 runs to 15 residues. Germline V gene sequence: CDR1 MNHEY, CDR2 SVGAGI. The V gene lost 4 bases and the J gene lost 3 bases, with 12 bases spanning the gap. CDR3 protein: CASSLDSAANEKLFF. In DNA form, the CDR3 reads TGTGCCAGCAGTTTAGACAGTGCGGCTAATGAAAAACTGTTTTTT.

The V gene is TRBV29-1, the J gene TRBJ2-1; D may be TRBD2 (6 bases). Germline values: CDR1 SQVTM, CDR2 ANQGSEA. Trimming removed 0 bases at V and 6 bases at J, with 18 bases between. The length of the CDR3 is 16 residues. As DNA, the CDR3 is TGCAGCGTTGAAGATCGGGGCCCTAGGAGGGCCAATGAGCAGTTCTTC. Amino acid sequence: CSVEDRGPRRANEQFF.

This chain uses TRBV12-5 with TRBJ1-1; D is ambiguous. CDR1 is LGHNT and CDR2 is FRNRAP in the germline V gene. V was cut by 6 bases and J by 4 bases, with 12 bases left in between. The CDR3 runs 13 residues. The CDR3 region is CASGGSWGTEAFF. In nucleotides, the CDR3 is TGTGCTAGTGGGGGGAGTTGGGGCACTGAAGCTTTCTTT.

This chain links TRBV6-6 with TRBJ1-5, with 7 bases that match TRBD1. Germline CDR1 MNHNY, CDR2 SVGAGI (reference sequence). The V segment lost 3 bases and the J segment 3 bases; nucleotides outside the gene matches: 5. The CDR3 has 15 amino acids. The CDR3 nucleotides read TGTGCCAGCAGTTATCAGGGACAGATCAATCAGCCCCAGCATTTT. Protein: CASSYQGQINQPQHF.

The CDR3 DNA sequence: TGTGCCAGCAGGGGGACTAGCGGCTACAATGAGCAGTTCTTC. This encodes CASRGTSGYNEQFF. This rearrangement joins TRBV2 to TRBJ2-1, with TRBD2 identical over 11 bases. Trimming at V came to 6 bases and at J to 3 bases, leaving 1 base not matched to a gene. Per germline, CDR1 SNHLY and CDR2 FYNNEI. The CDR3 is made up of 14 amino acids.

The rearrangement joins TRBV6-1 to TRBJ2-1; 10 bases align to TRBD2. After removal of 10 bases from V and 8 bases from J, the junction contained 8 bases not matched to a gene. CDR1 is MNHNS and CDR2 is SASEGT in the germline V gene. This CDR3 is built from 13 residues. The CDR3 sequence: CATRLAGVYEQFF. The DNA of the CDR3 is TGTGCCACCCGGCTAGCGGGAGTCTATGAGCAGTTCTTC.

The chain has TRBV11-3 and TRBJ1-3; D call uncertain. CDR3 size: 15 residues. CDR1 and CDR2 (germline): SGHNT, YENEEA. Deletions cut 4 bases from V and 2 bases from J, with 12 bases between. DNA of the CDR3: TGTGCCAGCAGCTATGTGGCACCACCTGGAAACACCATATATTTT. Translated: CASSYVAPPGNTIYF.

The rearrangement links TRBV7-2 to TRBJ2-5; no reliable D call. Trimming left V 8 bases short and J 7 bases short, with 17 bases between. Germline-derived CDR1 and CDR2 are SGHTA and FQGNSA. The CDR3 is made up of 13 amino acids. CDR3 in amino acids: CASGDLSPGTQYF. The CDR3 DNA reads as TGTGCCAGCGGAGATCTATCCCCGGGGACCCAGTACTTC.

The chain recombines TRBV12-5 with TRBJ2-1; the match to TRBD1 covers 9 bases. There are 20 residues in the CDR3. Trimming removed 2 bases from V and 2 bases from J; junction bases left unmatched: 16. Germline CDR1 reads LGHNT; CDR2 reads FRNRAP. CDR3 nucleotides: TGTGCTAGTGGTTTGATCCCTTGGGGTGGACAGGGGTTTGCCTACAATGAGCAGTTCTTC. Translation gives CASGLIPWGGQGFAYNEQFF.

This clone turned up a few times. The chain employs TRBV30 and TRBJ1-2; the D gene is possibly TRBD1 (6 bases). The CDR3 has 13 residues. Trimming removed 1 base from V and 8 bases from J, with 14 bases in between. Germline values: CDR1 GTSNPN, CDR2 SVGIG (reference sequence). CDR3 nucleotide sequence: TGTGCCTGGAGTGACTGGGGGCTTAACGGCTACACCTTC. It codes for CAWSDWGLNGYTF.